The 9 T cell receptor beta chains in this list originate from one sample, sequenced in a study of tissue T cells after allogeneic stem cell transplantation. TCRdb's copy holds only in-frame clones and misses some; the assay was immunoSEQ multiplex PCR. The profile shows roughly 9,000 clones, 65% of them singletons. The sample was tissue from the stomach, taken at autopsy. All receptors come from a male donor older than 55 with lung cancer.

The rearrangement joins TRBV5-1 to TRBJ2-7; TRBD2 aligns across 7 bases. Germline V gene sequence: CDR1 SGHRS, CDR2 YFSETQ. The CDR3 loop spans 15 amino acids. With V trimmed by 0 bases and J by 6 bases, 9 bases remained unmatched. The CDR3 bases are TGCGCCAGCAGCTTGGCTGCGGGGGAGTGGAGCGAGCAGTACTTC. As protein: CASSLAAGEWSEQYF.

V is TRBV4-3 and J is TRBJ2-2, with D perhaps TRBD2 (6 bases). The CDR3 is made up of 15 amino acids. Germline lookup yields CDR1 LGHNA and CDR2 YSLEER. Trimming left V 0 bases short and J 6 bases short, with 11 bases between. CDR3 bases: TGCGCCAGCAGCCAAGAGGGGGGACGTTCCGGGGAGCTGTTTTTT. Translating it yields CASSQEGGRSGELFF.

V gene TRBV6-2 or TRBV6-3 combines with J gene TRBJ2-5; maybe TRBD2 (6 bases). Germline values: CDR1 MNHEY, CDR2 SVGEGT. Trimming cost V 5 bases and J 0 bases, with 19 bases left between them. The CDR3 covers 17 residues. CDR3 sequence reads: CASSHRTGDTYQETQYF. Here the CDR3 DNA reads TGTGCCAGCAGTCATAGAACGGGGGATACGTACCAAGAGACCCAGTACTTC.

V usage is TRBV4-2 and J usage is TRBJ1-1, with 7 bases fitting TRBD1. V lost 4 bases and J lost 4; bases outside the gene matches: 15. In germline, CDR1 is LGHNA, CDR2 YNFKEQ. This CDR3 spans 17 amino acids. CDR3 sequence (DNA): TGTGCCAGCAGCCGGTTGGGACAGCTGGTTTTTGGCACTGAAGCTTTCTTT. Its translation: CASSRLGQLVFGTEAFF.

This clone is judged medium-sized. The V call is TRBV19, the J call TRBJ2-1; unclear D gene. Between the trimmed V and J ends, which lost 10 bases and 8 bases, there was a span of 12 bases. The germline V gene encodes CDR1 LNHDA and CDR2 SQIVND (reference sequence). The CDR3 has 11 residues. The CDR3 is CATSTIYEQFF. The CDR3 bases are TGTGCCACCAGTACGATCTATGAGCAGTTCTTC.

The rearrangement links TRBV30 to TRBJ1-2; the match to TRBD1 covers 9 bases. Trimming at V came to 1 base and at J to 0 bases, leaving 9 bases not matched to a gene. The CDR3 is 17 amino acids. Germline CDR1 is GTSNPN and CDR2 is SVGIG (reference sequence). This CDR3 reads CAWSDHRDRDTNYGYTF. The CDR3 DNA reads TGTGCCTGGAGTGACCATCGGGACAGGGACACTAACTATGGCTACACCTTC.

The V gene is TRBV19, the J gene TRBJ1-1; tentatively, D is TRBD1 (6 bases). This CDR3 is 13 amino acids long. The V end was cut by 6 bases, the J end by 8 bases, with 16 bases between. Germline values: CDR1 LNHDA, CDR2 SQIVND (reference sequence). In DNA, the CDR3 is TGTGCCAGTAGAACAGGGCCTTCGAGGGAAGCTTTCTTT. This translates into CASRTGPSREAFF. Drawing the rest from reference TRBV19 and TRBJ1-1, the complete variable domain is DGGITQSPKYLFRKEGQNVTLSCEQNLNHDAMYWYRQDPGQGLRLIYYSQIVNDFQKGDIAEGYSVSREKKESFPLTVTSAQKNPTAFYLCASRTGPSREAFFGQGTRLTVV.

The chain has TRBV6-2 or TRBV6-3 and TRBJ2-1; D unclear. Germline V gene data show CDR1 as MNHEY and CDR2 as SVGEGT. The CDR3 contains 11 residues. The ends were cut back, 4 bases at V and 10 bases at J, with 8 bases in the middle. CDR3 loop: CASSSVGEQFF. DNA of the CDR3: TGTGCCAGCAGTTCGGTGGGGGAGCAGTTCTTC.

This clone has only a few counts. The chain recombines TRBV7-9 with TRBJ1-5; D is perhaps TRBD1 (5 bases). This CDR3 comprises 14 residues. V lost 6 bases, J lost 5 bases, and 14 bases lay in between. CDR1 and CDR2 from the germline V gene are SEHNR and FQNEAQ (reference sequence). The CDR3 DNA is TGTGCCAGCAGGGACGGGACCGGGGATCAGCCCCAGCATTTT. As protein: CASRDGTGDQPQHF.